The rows below give T cell receptor beta chains drawn from one sample of a study of T cell responses to AZD1222 COVID-19 vaccine. Measured with immunoSEQ multiplex PCR; TCRdb has only the in-frame clones, and not every one. The sample lists roughly 150,000 clones, more than 85% occurring once. The sequencing here drew on peripheral blood, taken on day 0 of AZD1222 vaccination. The receptors were gathered from an adult in good health. Both conserved end residues are part of each CDR3. A D gene is named only where the DNA matches it firmly. The size of a clone is reported for some rows only, either as once, few or many, or as a class for expanded clones.

d_gene	len	abundance	v_gene	j_gene	CDR3nt	CDR3aa
TRBD1	16	.	TRBV7-2	TRBJ1-1	TGTGCCAGCAGCCGTCCCGGGACAGGTCGGAACACTGAAGCTTTCTTT	CASSRPGTGRNTEAFF
.	12	once	TRBV29-1	TRBJ1-2	TGCAGCGTTGAAGACACGATCTATGGCTACACCTTC	CSVEDTIYGYTF
.	14	.	TRBV7-9	TRBJ1-6	TGTGCCAGCGGAGAGATTTCTAATAATTCACCCCTCCACTTT	CASGEISNNSPLHF
TRBD2	17	.	TRBV4-1	TRBJ2-5	TGCGCCAGCAGCCAAGTTATGGGACTAGCGGGTGTAAAGACCCAGTACTTC	CASSQVMGLAGVKTQYF
.	11	.	TRBV30	TRBJ1-2	TGTGCTCTGGGCGCGAACTATGGCTACACCTTC	CALGANYGYTF
.	14	.	TRBV18	TRBJ1-2	TGTGCCAGCTCACCAAACGAGGGGGACTATGGCTACACCTTC	CASSPNEGDYGYTF
.	15	.	TRBV7-2	TRBJ1-5	TGTGCCAGCAGCTTACGGGGGGGAGGGCGACAGCCCCAGCATTTT	CASSLRGGGRQPQHF
.	13	.	TRBV5-1	TRBJ1-5	TGCGCCAGCAGCCCGGGCGATGGCCAGCCCCAGCATTTT	CASSPGDGQPQHF
TRBD2	14	.	TRBV14	TRBJ2-5	TGTGCCAGCAGAGTGAGCGGGAGCGGTGAGACCCAGTACTTC	CASRVSGSGETQYF
.	12	.	TRBV5-4	TRBJ1-2	TGTGCCAGCAGCATTGACAGTTATGGCTACACCTTC	CASSIDSYGYTF
.	14	.	TRBV6-5	TRBJ1-3	TGTGCCAGCAGATTCCAGGGCTCTGGAAACACCATATATTTT	CASRFQGSGNTIYF
TRBD2	15	.	TRBV27	TRBJ2-7	TGTGCCAGCAGTTTAACCGGGGGGTACCCCTACGAGCAGTACTTC	CASSLTGGYPYEQYF
.	16	few	TRBV7-2	TRBJ2-7	TGTGCCAGCAGCCGGCGGGCCGGCGGGTCCCACTACGAGCAGTACTTC	CASSRRAGGSHYEQYF
.	14	.	TRBV6-5	TRBJ1-2	TGTGCCAGCAGTCAATCTTGGGGAAACTATGGCTACACCTTC	CASSQSWGNYGYTF
TRBD2	15	.	TRBV27	TRBJ2-7	TGTGCCAGCAGTCCGGGGACTAGCGGTCCCTACGAGCAGTACTTC	CASSPGTSGPYEQYF
.	13	.	TRBV30	TRBJ1-2	TGTGCCTGGAGTGTGCGACCCTCGGGGGGCTACACCTTC	CAWSVRPSGGYTF
.	13	.	TRBV2	TRBJ1-5	TGTGCCAGCAGTGACAGGCTCAATCAGCCCCAGCATTTT	CASSDRLNQPQHF
.	11	once	TRBV30	TRBJ2-7	TGTGCCTGGAGTGGGCAGTACGAGCAGTACTTC	CAWSGQYEQYF
.	15	.	TRBV7-9	TRBJ1-2	TGTGCCAGCAGCCTGTCGGACGGTGCTAACTATGGCTACACCTTC	CASSLSDGANYGYTF
TRBD1	15	.	TRBV6-5	TRBJ2-7	TGTGCCAGCAGTATCCACAGGGGGCTTCACTACGAGCAGTACTTC	CASSIHRGLHYEQYF
.	15	.	TRBV19	TRBJ2-3	TGTGCCAGTAGTATAGGGTCGGTAGGCACAGATACGCAGTATTTT	CASSIGSVGTDTQYF
.	14	.	TRBV5-1	TRBJ1-1	TGCGCCAGCAGCAGCGACAGTAAGAACACTGAAGCTTTCTTT	CASSSDSKNTEAFF
TRBD1	16	.	TRBV5-1	TRBJ1-2	TGCGCCAGCAGCAACGACGAGGGGGCTGAGTTCTATGGCTACACCTTC	CASSNDEGAEFYGYTF
.	14	.	TRBV5-1	TRBJ2-7	TGCGCCAGCAGCTTGGTGGGACCATCATCCGAGCAGTACTTC	CASSLVGPSSEQYF
.	17	.	TRBV6-1	TRBJ2-7	TGTGCCAGCAGTGACTTCGTTGGACATTCCTACTCCTACGAGCAGTACTTC	CASSDFVGHSYSYEQYF
.	15	.	TRBV9	TRBJ2-2	TGTGCCAGCAGCGTATCAGGGCAGAGCACCGGGGAGCTGTTTTTT	CASSVSGQSTGELFF
.	17	.	TRBV28	TRBJ2-7	TGTGCCAGCAGTTCAGGGGCAGTGTGGGGGCGGACCTACGAGCAGTACTTC	CASSSGAVWGRTYEQYF
.	15	.	TRBV5-1	TRBJ2-2	TGCGCCAGCAGCTTGTCCGCAGGGGGGACCGGGGAGCTGTTTTTT	CASSLSAGGTGELFF
.	15	.	TRBV28	TRBJ1-5	TGTGCCAGCAGTTTAGGGCAGGGTAACAATCAGCCCCAGCATTTT	CASSLGQGNNQPQHF
TRBD1	19	.	TRBV19	TRBJ2-2	TGTGCCAGTACCAACCTAAGGAAAGGGGGACAGGGGAACACCGGGGAGCTGTTTTTT	CASTNLRKGGQGNTGELFF
TRBD1	16	.	TRBV11-2	TRBJ1-6	TGTGCCAGCAGCTCCTTCGGGACAGAGAATAATTCACCCCTCCACTTT	CASSSFGTENNSPLHF
.	14	once	TRBV27	TRBJ2-3	TGTGCCAGCAGTGTATTTAGGGTGTCAGATACGCAGTATTTT	CASSVFRVSDTQYF
.	16	few	TRBV28	TRBJ1-5	TGTGCCAGCAGTTTATTTAGACAGGTCCACAATCAGCCCCAGCATTTT	CASSLFRQVHNQPQHF
.	14	.	TRBV7-9	TRBJ1-2	TGTGCCAGCAGCCCTGAGGCTCCCGTGCGCGGCTACACCTTC	CASSPEAPVRGYTF
.	16	.	TRBV28	TRBJ1-5	TGTGCCAGCTCTCCGTCCAGGGGAAGGAGCAATCAGCCCCAGCATTTT	CASSPSRGRSNQPQHF
.	15	.	TRBV19	TRBJ2-7	TGTGCCAGTAGTATATATGGGCTACCCCCAAACGAGCAGTACTTC	CASSIYGLPPNEQYF
.	14	once	TRBV10-3	TRBJ2-1	TGTGCCATCAGACTAGCATTCTCCTACAATGAGCAGTTCTTC	CAIRLAFSYNEQFF
TRBD2	19	once	TRBV24-1	TRBJ2-2	TGTGCCACCAGTGAATCCGAGCGGGAGGGCCCTTCCCCCACCGGGGAGCTGTTTTTT	CATSESEREGPSPTGELFF
.	16	.	TRBV5-1	TRBJ1-3	TGCGCCAGCAGCTTGGTTAGCGGACCCTCTGGAAACACCATATATTTT	CASSLVSGPSGNTIYF
.	12	.	TRBV6-5	TRBJ1-3	TGTGCCGCAAGGGAGCCTGGAAACACCATATATTTT	CAAREPGNTIYF
.	13	.	TRBV12-3/TRBV12-4	TRBJ2-2	TGTGCCAGCAGTTTGAGGACAAACGGGGAGCTGTTTTTT	CASSLRTNGELFF
.	15	.	TRBV12-2	TRBJ1-1	TGTGCAAGTCGCTTATCGGGACACCTGAACACTGAAGCTTTCTTT	CASRLSGHLNTEAFF
TRBD1	14	.	TRBV6-5	TRBJ1-1	TGTGCCAGCAGCACTATGGGACAGGAGGAAGGCGCTTTCTTT	CASSTMGQEEGAFF
.	13	.	TRBV7-8	TRBJ2-1	TGTGCCAGCAGCCCCGACTTGAACAATGAGCAGTTCTTC	CASSPDLNNEQFF
.	14	.	TRBV6-5	TRBJ1-2	TGTGCCAGCAGTTATGGGACGGCTCTCCCCTATTACACCTTC	CASSYGTALPYYTF
TRBD2	15	.	TRBV7-6	TRBJ2-2	TGTGCCAGCAGCTTAGGCGGGAGATGGACCGGGGAGCTGTTTTTT	CASSLGGRWTGELFF
.	14	.	TRBV4-3	TRBJ2-1	TGCGCCAGCAGCCAAGGGGTAGGAGGGAATGAGCAGTTCTTC	CASSQGVGGNEQFF